This entry concerns a single T cell receptor (beta chain). Its target antigen remains unknown. Qualities for individual bases were not recorded, and no much larger clone is one base off. This sample was included in a study of blood T cell repertoires in COVID-19 (dated by TCRdb to 2020 to 2021). Regarding the research as a whole: The collaborator samples originated in the United States, Italy and Spain and spanned the acute and convalescent phases of COVID-19. The material from the prospective study consisted of cDNA or gDNA derived from T cells, B-cell-depleted T cells, or PBMCs. Deeply sampled blood TCRbeta repertoires from subjects exposed to, actively infected with, or recovered from COVID-19 were included in the dataset. The repertoires were released in a freely available public database intended as a resource for research on the immune response to SARS-CoV-2. The samples were drawn from two sources: the first 160 participants of the ongoing ImmuneRACE study, and 1,200 or so subjects contributed by 6 global collaborators. Sample metadata almost always included a de-identified subject ID, COVID-19 status, age in years and sex. Where available, HLA class I and class II types were obtained from metadata supplied by the sample provider rather than from assay-based typing.

V lost 0 bases and J lost 1 base; the stretch between them is 13 bases long. The CDR3 runs 17 residues from the cysteine to the phenylalanine. Of the read, only the CDR3 DNA is kept; its 51 bases are in frame from base 1. CDR1 and CDR2, looked up from the germline V gene (reference sequence), are SEHNR and FQNEAQ. TCRbeta CDR3 regions were amplified from genomic DNA by means of the immunoSEQ Assay, a bias-controlled multiplex PCR. The paper's data handling went like this. Within the assay, amplification of reference gene primers was used to estimate how many nucleated cells each sample contained. Sequence reads were collapsed and filtered to measure the absolute abundance of every unique TCRbeta CDR3 rearrangement. Productive Simpson clonality was computed per sample as the square root of Simpson's diversity index over productive rearrangements. TCRdb carries this immuneACCESS record with in-frame sequences only. Its versions omit some clonotypes, under half of them owing to an unresolved V gene in the studies checked, with the rest unexplained. D and trimming come from the DNA, and the V and J calls and clone size come from that table. Across this sample there are 70,000 to 95,000 clones, with roughly 96% seen only once. The ten biggest clones cover about 4.5% of the sample.

Each collaborating institution followed its own protocols to collect whole blood in K2EDTA tubes. For TCRbeta analysis, collaborator samples were shipped as frozen whole blood, as isolated PBMCs, or as DNA extracted from either sample type. Points the paper makes about the study in general: The quantity of clinical and demographic metadata differed by source and by participant and was supplied without curation.

This sequence originates from a human donor with active COVID-19. The donor label of this sample is uncertain. Sequencing input: peripheral blood. The chain is assembled from TRBV7-9 and TRBJ1-3; TRBD1 could be the D gene, as 5 bases match. The CDR3: CASSLAVGVKSGNTIYF. The nucleotide sequence reads as follows: TGTGCCAGCAGCTTAGCGGTAGGGGTTAAATCTGGAAACACCATATATTTT.